This TCR beta chain appears in the sequencing data of a study of response to subunit inactivated influenza vaccine. This clonotype was observed a few times. Its antigen remains unidentified. The CDR3 has 10 amino acids. Germline loops: CDR1 DFQATT, CDR2 SNEGSKA (reference sequence). V lost 3 bases and J lost 7, with 7 bases in between. Study-wide points: Only a handful of new T cells, the authors suggested, are recruited with each seasonal influenza vaccination.

In TCRdb, the RT-PCR reads were re-called with MiXCR into one record per CDR3 protein. The table has under 750,000 distinct CDR3 sequences, about 11% seen once. This clonotype originated in a man aged 50 to 60 who received an inactivated influenza vaccine. Sequences were derived from PBMCs from blood, sampled on the day of vaccination. The chain combines TRBV20-1 with TRBJ2-7; D remains ambiguous. The CDR3 spells CSASGREQYF. CDR3 sequence (DNA): TGCAGTGCTAGCGGTCGGGAGCAGTACTTC.